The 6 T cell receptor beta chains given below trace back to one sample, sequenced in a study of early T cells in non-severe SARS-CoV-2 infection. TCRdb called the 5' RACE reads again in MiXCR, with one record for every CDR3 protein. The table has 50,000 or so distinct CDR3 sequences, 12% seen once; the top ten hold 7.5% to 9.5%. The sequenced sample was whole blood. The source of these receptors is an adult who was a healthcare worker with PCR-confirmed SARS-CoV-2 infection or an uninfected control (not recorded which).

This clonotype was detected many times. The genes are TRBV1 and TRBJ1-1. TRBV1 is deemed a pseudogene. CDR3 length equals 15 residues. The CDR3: CTSSQDSLDRRAAFF. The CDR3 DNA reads TGCACCAGCAGCCAAGATAGCCTAGACCGAAGGGCTGCTTTCTTT.

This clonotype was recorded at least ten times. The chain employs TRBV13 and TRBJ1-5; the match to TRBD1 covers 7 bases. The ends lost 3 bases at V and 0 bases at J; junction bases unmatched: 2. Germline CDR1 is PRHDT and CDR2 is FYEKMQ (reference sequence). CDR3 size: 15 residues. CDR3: CASSLSGGSNQPQHF. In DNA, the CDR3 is TGTGCCAGCAGCTTGTCAGGGGGTAGCAATCAGCCCCAGCATTTT.

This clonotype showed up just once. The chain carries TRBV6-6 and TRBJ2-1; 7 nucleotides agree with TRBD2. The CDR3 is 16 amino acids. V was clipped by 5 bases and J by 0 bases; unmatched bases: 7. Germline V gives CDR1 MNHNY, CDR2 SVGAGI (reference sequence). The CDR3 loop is CASSTRRTSSYNEQFF. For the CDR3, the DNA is TGTGCCAGCAGTACCCGCAGGACTAGCTCCTACAATGAGCAGTTCTTC.

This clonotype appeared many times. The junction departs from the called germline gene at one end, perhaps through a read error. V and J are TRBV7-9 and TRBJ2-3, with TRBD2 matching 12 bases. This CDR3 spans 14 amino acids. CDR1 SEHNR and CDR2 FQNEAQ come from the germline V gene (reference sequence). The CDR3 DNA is TGTGCCAGCAGCCTAGCGGGAGGGTCAGATACGCAGTATTTT. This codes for CASSLAGGSDTQYF. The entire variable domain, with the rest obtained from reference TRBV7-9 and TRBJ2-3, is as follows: DTGVSQNPRHKITKRGQNVTFRCDPISEHNRLYWYRQTLGQGPEFLTYFQNEAQLEKSRLLSDRFSAERPKGSFSTLEIQRTEQGDSAMYLCASSLAGGSDTQYFGPGTRLTVL.

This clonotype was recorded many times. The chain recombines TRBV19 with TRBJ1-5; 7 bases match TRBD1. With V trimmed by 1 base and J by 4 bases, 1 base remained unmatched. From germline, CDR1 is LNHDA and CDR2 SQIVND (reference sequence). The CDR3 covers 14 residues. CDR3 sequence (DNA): TGTGCCAGTAGTATAGGCAGGGGGAATCAGCCCCAGCATTTT. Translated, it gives CASSIGRGNQPQHF.

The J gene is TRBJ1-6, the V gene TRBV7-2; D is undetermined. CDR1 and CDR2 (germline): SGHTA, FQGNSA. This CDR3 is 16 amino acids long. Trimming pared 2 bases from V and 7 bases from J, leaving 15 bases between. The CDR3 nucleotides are TGTGCCAGCAGCTTATACGGCCCCAGGAGGAATTCACCCCTCCACTTT. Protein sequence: CASSLYGPRRNSPLHF. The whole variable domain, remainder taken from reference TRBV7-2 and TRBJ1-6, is GAGVSQSPSNKVTEKGKDVELRCDPISGHTALYWYRQSLGQGLEFLIYFQGNSAPDKSGLPSDRFSAERTGGSVSTLTIQRTQQEDSAVYLCASSLYGPRRNSPLHFGNGTRLTVT.